This T cell receptor (beta chain) was observed in a study of T cell changes during pregnancy in multiple sclerosis. Germline CDR1 SQVTM, CDR2 ANQGSEA. V lost 7 bases, J lost 4 bases, and 6 bases stayed unmatched. The CDR3 has 15 residues. Libraries were prepared by immunoSEQ multiplex PCR; TCRdb keeps only in-frame clonotypes and omits some of them. The sample lists 75,000 to 95,000 clones, 80% to 90% occurring once. This clonotype originated in a female donor in good health, enrolled as a control in a pregnancy study. The chain has TRBV29-1 and TRBJ2-1; 14 positions match TRBD2. The input for sequencing was peripheral blood, taken in the first trimester of pregnancy. The CDR3 nucleotides are TGCAGCGCCGGACTAGCGGGAGGTACTTACAATGAGCAGTTCTTC. As protein: CSAGLAGGTYNEQFF.